Here is one TCR beta chain with its context. Its specificity is not known. The germline CDR1 and CDR2 sequences are SGHDT and YYEEEE. CDR3 length equals 15 residues. These data originate in a study of monozygotic twins with inflammatory bowel disease. Study conclusions and caveats: Among IBD patients, fewer clonotypes were shared with others than among healthy twins, especially with disease activity. Twins with IBD were found to have lower TCRbeta diversity (inverse Simpson) than healthy co-twins.

Every sample had its cDNA made across eight separate reactions. No DNA is given; TCRdb re-called the 5' RACE reads and lists each CDR3 protein once. The sample totals about 380,000 distinct CDR3 sequences. This chain joins TRBV5-6 and TRBJ2-7; without DNA, the TCRdb call of TRBD1 cannot be checked. Source material: blood. The origin of this receptor is a human donor with ulcerative colitis or Crohn's disease, or a healthy co-twin of an affected twin (not recorded which). CDR3 protein: CASSFPRGNSYEQYF. Full variable domain (missing parts from reference TRBV5-6 and TRBJ2-7): DAGVTQSPTHLIKTRGQQVTLRCSPKSGHDTVSWYQQALGQGPQFIFQYYEEEERQRGNFPDRFSGHQFPNYSSELNVNALLLGDSALYLCASSFPRGNSYEQYFGPGTRLTVT.